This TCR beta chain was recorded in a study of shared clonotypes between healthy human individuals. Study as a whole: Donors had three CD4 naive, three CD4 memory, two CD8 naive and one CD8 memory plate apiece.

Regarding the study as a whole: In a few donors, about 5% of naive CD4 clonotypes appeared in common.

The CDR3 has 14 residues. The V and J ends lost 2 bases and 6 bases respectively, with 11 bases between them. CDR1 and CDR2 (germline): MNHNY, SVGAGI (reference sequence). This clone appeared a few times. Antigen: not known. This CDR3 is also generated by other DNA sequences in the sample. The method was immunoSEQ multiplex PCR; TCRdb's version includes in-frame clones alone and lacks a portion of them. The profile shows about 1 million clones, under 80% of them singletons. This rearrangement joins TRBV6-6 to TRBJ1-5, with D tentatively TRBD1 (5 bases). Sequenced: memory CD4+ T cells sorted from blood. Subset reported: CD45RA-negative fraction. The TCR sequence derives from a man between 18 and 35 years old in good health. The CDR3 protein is CASSYGGGSQPQHF. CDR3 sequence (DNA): TGTGCCAGCAGTTACGGCGGGGGTAGTCAGCCCCAGCATTTT.